Reported below is one TCR beta chain. Produced via immunoSEQ multiplex PCR; TCRdb's table is partial and in-frame only. This specimen shows fewer than 250,000 clones; the ten leading clones hold 2% to 2.5%. After removal of 4 bases from V and 5 bases from J, the junction contained 4 bases not matched to a gene. CDR1 SQVTM and CDR2 ANQGSEA come from the germline V gene. The CDR3 is made up of 13 amino acids. These data belong to a study of control samples from healthy donors and cancer patients. The TCR sequence derives from a woman aged 30 to 39 in good health. The chain is built from TRBV29-1 and TRBJ2-7, with TRBD2 matching over 11 bases. The sequencing sample was made of blood. The CDR3 DNA is TGCAGCGTTGGACTAGCGGGGAAGAACGAGCAGTACTTC. Encoded protein: CSVGLAGKNEQYF.